This T cell receptor (beta chain) was recorded in a study of T-cell memory formation after mild COVID-19. The overall study: TCR clusters showed largely donor specificity. General study findings and limits: Clones shrinking from day 15 to 85 showed even CD4/CD8 mixes; later expanders tilted CD4+. CM and EM subsets held most contracting CD4+ clones; EMRA held CD8+ ones.

The 5'RACE method, run with constant-segment primers, produced TCR alpha and TCR beta cDNA libraries (carrying sample barcodes and UMIs). TCRdb re-derived calls from the 5' RACE reads in MiXCR, one entry per CDR3 protein. This sample has fewer than 95,000 distinct CDR3 sequences; less than 15% occur once, and the top ten carry roughly a quarter. This CDR3 has 17 residues. Germline lookup yields CDR1 SGHDT and CDR2 YYEEEE. The ends were cut back, 0 bases at V and 0 bases at J, with 13 bases in the middle. This clonotype has ten or more counts. Its specificity is unknown. The sequencing sample was made of PBMCs or a T cell subset sorted from them (not recorded which). This rearrangement joins TRBV5-6 to TRBJ2-1, with no clear D. This sequence originates from an adult woman who had mild COVID-19 (a few samples of this study predate the infection). Cell type and time point are not known. The DNA of the CDR3 is TGTGCCAGCAGCTTGGCCGCCAGGCCGAGCTCCTACAATGAGCAGTTCTTC. This codes for CASSLAARPSSYNEQFF.